This T cell receptor beta chain was sequenced during a study of cytomegalovirus exposure and HLA in healthy donors. Across the whole study: The roughly 120 validation repertoires used the same platform as the 550 to 800 first-cohort repertoires (as reported by a later analysis).

Germline values: CDR1 SQVTM, CDR2 ANQGSEA. The ends lost 4 bases at V and 4 bases at J; junction bases unmatched: 3. The CDR3 spans 13 residues. Study observations and caveats: The study listed approximately 170 cytomegalovirus-associated TCR beta chains. In vitro checks showed that a few CMV-associated chains really do target CMV antigens.

Data came from immunoSEQ multiplex PCR; TCRdb stores just in-frame clones and leaves some out. Found here are some 330,000 clones, roughly 90% of them singletons; the top ten hold 0.65% to 0.85%. About this clone itself: The antigen is undetermined. Within the sample, other DNA sequences also encode this same CDR3.

This rearrangement joins TRBV29-1 to TRBJ1-5; TRBD1 matches at 8 bases. The clonotype was recovered from a woman aged 18-29 years in good health and CMV-seronegative. Source material: PBMCs. CDR3 coding DNA: TGCAGCGTTGGACAGGGGTTGAATCAGCCCCAGCATTTT. It specifies CSVGQGLNQPQHF.